This T cell receptor (beta chain) was sequenced for a study of low-dose radiotherapy and immunotherapy resistance in tumors. Indicated time point: before trial treatment. Looked up from germline, CDR1 is SGHTA and CDR2 is FQGNSA. With V trimmed by 0 bases and J by 0 bases, 6 bases remained unmatched. This CDR3 comprises 19 residues. TRAV- and TRBV-specific primers primed first-strand cDNA, covering alpha and beta chains. TCRs were amplified for roughly 20 PCR cycles with a constant-region primer and V-primer adapter. TCRdb redid the calling of the reads with MiXCR, one entry per CDR3 protein. The data show 80,000 to 95,000 distinct CDR3 sequences, 8% to 10% seen once. There are many counts of this clonotype.

The J gene is TRBJ2-3, the V gene TRBV7-2; 13 bases fit TRBD2. This sample comprised PBMCs, obtained before treatment. The source of this sequence is a male donor with prostate cancer. The CDR3 loop reads CASSLAGTSGAPSTDTQYF. CDR3 sequence (DNA): TGTGCCAGCAGCTTAGCCGGGACTAGCGGGGCTCCTAGCACAGATACGCAGTATTTT.